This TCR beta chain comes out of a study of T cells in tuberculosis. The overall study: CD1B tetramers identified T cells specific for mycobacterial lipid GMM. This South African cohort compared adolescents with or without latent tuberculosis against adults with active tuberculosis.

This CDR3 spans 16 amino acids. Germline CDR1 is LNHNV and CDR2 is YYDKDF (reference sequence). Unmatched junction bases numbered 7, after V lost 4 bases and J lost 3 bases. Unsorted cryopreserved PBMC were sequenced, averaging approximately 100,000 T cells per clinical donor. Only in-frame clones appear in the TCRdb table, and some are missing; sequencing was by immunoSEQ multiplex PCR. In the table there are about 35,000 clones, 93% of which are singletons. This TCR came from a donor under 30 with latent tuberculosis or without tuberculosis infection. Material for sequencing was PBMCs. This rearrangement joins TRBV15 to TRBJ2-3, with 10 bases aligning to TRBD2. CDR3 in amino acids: CATSTTAGGQTDTQYF. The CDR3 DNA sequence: TGTGCCACCAGCACGACAGCGGGGGGGCAAACAGATACGCAGTATTTT.